The table lists the clone carrying this T cell receptor (beta chain) with many counts. Its antigen is still unknown. The record originates from a study of CD8 T cells in ankylosing spondylitis. The CDR3 is 13 amino acids. J was trimmed by 3 bases and V by 6 bases; bases with no gene match: 4. Whole-study results and caveats: Matched ankylosing spondylitis synovial fluid reportedly contained a significantly enriched population of disease-linked clones. Among TCR beta sequences, a motif of under 10 highly homologous variants appeared characteristic of ankylosing spondylitis blood. There were earlier reports of some motif variants in reactive arthritis synovial fluid and blood.

Construction of TCR beta libraries was performed using quantitative 5'-RACE with molecular barcodes. From the 5' RACE reads, TCRdb called clonotypes with MiXCR, one entry per CDR3 protein. The sample yields roughly 350,000 distinct CDR3 sequences, around 7.6% seen once. The sequence derives from a male donor with ankylosing spondylitis. The chain employs TRBV12-3 or TRBV12-4 and TRBJ1-2; 7 bases match TRBD1. The specimen was blood, either unsorted or a sorted T cell fraction (not recorded which). DNA of the CDR3: TGTGCCAGCAGCCAAGACAGGGACTATGGCTACACCTTC. Protein: CASSQDRDYGYTF.